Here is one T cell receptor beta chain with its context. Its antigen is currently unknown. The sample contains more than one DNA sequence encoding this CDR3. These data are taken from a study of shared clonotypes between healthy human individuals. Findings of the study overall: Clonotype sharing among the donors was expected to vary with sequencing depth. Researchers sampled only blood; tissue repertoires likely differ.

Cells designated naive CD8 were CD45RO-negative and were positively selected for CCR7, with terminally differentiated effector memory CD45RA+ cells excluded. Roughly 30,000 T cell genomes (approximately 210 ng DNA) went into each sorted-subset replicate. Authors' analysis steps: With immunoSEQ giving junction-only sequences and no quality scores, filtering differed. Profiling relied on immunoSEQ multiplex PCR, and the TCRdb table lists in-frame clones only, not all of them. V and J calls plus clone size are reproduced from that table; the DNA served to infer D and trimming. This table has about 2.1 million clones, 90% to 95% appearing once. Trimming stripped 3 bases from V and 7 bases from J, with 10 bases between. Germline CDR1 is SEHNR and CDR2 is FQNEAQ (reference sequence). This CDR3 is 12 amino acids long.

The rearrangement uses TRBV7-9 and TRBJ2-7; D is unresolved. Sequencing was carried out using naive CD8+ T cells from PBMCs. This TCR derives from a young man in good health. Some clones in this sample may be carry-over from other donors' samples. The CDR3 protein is CASSFAVGEQYF. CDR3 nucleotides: TGTGCCAGCAGCTTCGCTGTGGGAGAGCAGTACTTC.